Listed below are T cell receptor beta chains from one sample, sequenced in a study of T cells in Graves' hyperthyroidism and ophthalmopathy. TCRdb processed the multiplex PCR reads anew with MiXCR; each CDR3 protein has one entry. This table has hundreds of thousands of distinct CDR3 sequences, 30% to 40% appearing once. The sample was blood. Receptors originate from a woman aged 40-49 years with Graves' hyperthyroidism. CDR3s include the opening cysteine and the closing phenylalanine or tryptophan. A D gene is named only where the DNA matches it firmly. Size is omitted from some rows. Given values are once, few, many or a class for expanded clones.

j_call	v_call	d_call	clone_size	cdr3_aa	cdr3_nt
TRBJ1-2	TRBV20-1	TRBD1	many	CSATEGQSINYGYTF	TGCAGTGCTACTGAGGGACAGAGTATCAACTATGGCTACACCTTC
TRBJ1-2	TRBV6-1	TRBD1	few	CASSEQGTANYGYTF	TGTGCCAGCAGTGAACAGGGGACAGCTAACTATGGCTACACCTTC
TRBJ2-2	TRBV7-3	.	.	CASSLTAQGPATGELFF	TGTGCCAGCAGCTTAACGGCCCAAGGGCCTGCCACCGGGGAGCTGTTTTTT
TRBJ1-1	TRBV7-2	TRBD1	.	CAPTDRANTEAFF	TGTGCCCCCACGGACAGGGCGAACACTGAAGCTTTCTTT
TRBJ1-6	TRBV5-8	.	many	CASSPKAAGNSPLHF	TGTGCCAGCAGCCCTAAAGCGGCGGGAAATTCACCCCTCCACTTT
TRBJ1-5	TRBV7-2	.	.	CASSLGDRGPQHF	TGTGCCAGCAGTTTAGGGGATCGGGGACCCCAGCATTTT
TRBJ2-5	TRBV6-2/TRBV6-3	.	.	CASSPTMGRSQETQYF	TGTGCCAGCAGTCCTACAATGGGACGGAGCCAAGAGACCCAGTACTTC
TRBJ1-1	TRBV19	.	few	CASSIANRMNTEAFF	TGTGCCAGTAGTATAGCGAACAGGATGAACACTGAAGCTTTCTTT
TRBJ1-3	TRBV2	TRBD1	few	CASRGTGPNSGNTIYF	TGTGCCAGCAGGGGGACAGGGCCTAACTCTGGAAACACCATATATTTT
TRBJ1-1	TRBV7-9	.	.	CASRGSRHRSLNTEAFF	TGTGCCAGCAGAGGGTCCCGGCACCGATCCCTGAACACTGAAGCTTTCTTT
TRBJ2-7	TRBV9	.	.	CASSQYPEISYEQYF	TGTGCCAGCAGCCAATACCCAGAGATCTCCTACGAGCAGTACTTC
TRBJ2-7	TRBV30	.	.	CASQPGTFYEQHF	TGTGCCTCGCAACCGGGAACCTTCTACGAGCAGCACTTC
TRBJ2-5	TRBV4-1	TRBD1	few	CASSHRPLTGDTKETQYF	TGCGCCAGCAGCCATAGGCCCCTGACAGGGGACACCAAAGAGACCCAGTACTTC
TRBJ1-6	TRBV2	TRBD1	.	CASGPTGTANSPLHF	TGTGCCAGCGGCCCGACAGGGACAGCTAATTCACCCCTCCACTTT
TRBJ1-4	TRBV7-4	.	.	CASSGGTSEKLFF	TGTGCCAGCAGCGGCGGGACGAGCGAAAAACTGTTTTTT
TRBJ1-3	TRBV7-2	.	few	CASSLGAVSGNTIYF	TGTGCCAGCAGCTTAGGAGCAGTCTCTGGAAACACCATATATTTT
TRBJ2-7	TRBV9	.	.	CASSPRESSYEQYF	TGTGCCAGCAGCCCGAGGGAGAGCTCCTACGAGCAGTACTTC
TRBJ1-1	TRBV7-8	.	once	CASSLAFGNTEAFF	TGTGCCAGCAGCTTAGCTTTTGGTAACACTGAAGCTTTCTTT
TRBJ2-2	TRBV12-3/TRBV12-4	.	.	CASSYDPEAGELFF	TGTGCCAGCAGTTACGACCCTGAGGCCGGGGAGCTGTTTTTT
TRBJ1-2	TRBV29-1	TRBD1	.	CSWDSSNGYTF	TGCAGCTGGGACAGCTCTAATGGCTACACCTTC
TRBJ2-2	TRBV10-3	TRBD2	many	CAISESGLAGGGPNTGELFF	TGTGCCATCAGTGAGTCGGGACTAGCGGGAGGAGGTCCAAACACCGGGGAGCTGTTTTTT
TRBJ1-3	TRBV9	.	few	CASSPLGVTISGNTIYF	TGTGCCAGCAGCCCCCTGGGGGTCACCATCTCTGGAAACACCATATATTTT
TRBJ2-7	TRBV5-6	TRBD1	many	CASSFGTGIYEQYF	TGTGCCAGCAGCTTTGGGACAGGGATTTACGAGCAGTACTTC
TRBJ2-7	TRBV12-3/TRBV12-4	.	few	CASSSWTSSYEQYF	TGTGCCAGCAGTTCCTGGACATCCTCCTACGAGCAGTACTTC
TRBJ1-4	TRBV4-3	.	few	CASSEVGTGEKLFF	TGCGCCAGCAGCGAAGTTGGCACCGGTGAAAAACTGTTTTTT
TRBJ2-5	TRBV7-2	.	many	CASSLARGRWAKTQYF	TGTGCCAGCAGCTTAGCGAGGGGGAGGTGGGCGAAGACCCAGTACTTC
TRBJ1-3	TRBV6-5	.	many	CASTRGGSGNTIYF	TGTGCCAGCACCCGGGGAGGCTCTGGAAACACCATATATTTT
TRBJ1-5	TRBV20-1	.	many	CSARAVTQPQHF	TGCAGTGCTAGGGCGGTGACACAGCCCCAGCATTTT
TRBJ2-7	TRBV4-1	TRBD2	.	CASSQRTSGSYEQYF	TGCGCCAGCAGCCAGAGGACTAGCGGCTCATACGAGCAGTACTTC
TRBJ2-5	TRBV4-1	TRBD2	.	CASSPPLAGGQETQYF	TGCGCCAGCAGCCCACCTTTAGCGGGGGGTCAAGAGACCCAGTACTTC
TRBJ2-7	TRBV28	TRBD2	few	CASSFRLAGGEQYF	TGTGCCAGCAGTTTCCGGCTAGCGGGAGGCGAGCAGTACTTC
TRBJ1-1	TRBV12-3/TRBV12-4	TRBD1	many	CASSPGQGIPEAFF	TGTGCCAGCAGTCCGGGACAGGGGATCCCTGAAGCTTTCTTT
TRBJ2-7	TRBV6-5	.	many	CASSLFEQYF	TGTGCCAGCAGCCTTTTCGAGCAGTACTTC
TRBJ2-5	TRBV11-3	.	few	CASSFDTEETQYF	TGTGCCAGCAGCTTCGATACAGAAGAGACCCAGTACTTC
TRBJ1-5	TRBV2	TRBD1	many	CASSPRTGPQAQHF	TGTGCCAGCAGTCCAAGGACAGGGCCCCAGGCCCAGCATTTT
TRBJ1-6	TRBV12-3/TRBV12-4	.	.	CASSYGWGSRNSPLHF	TGTGCCAGCAGTTACGGTTGGGGATCTCGAAATTCACCCCTCCACTTT
TRBJ2-6	TRBV10-3	TRBD1	many	CAIGDRPNSGANVLTF	TGTGCCATCGGGGACAGACCTAACTCTGGGGCCAACGTCCTGACTTTC
TRBJ1-6	TRBV9	TRBD1	many	CASSGQGGDSPLHF	TGTGCCAGCAGCGGACAGGGGGGAGATTCACCCCTCCACTTT
TRBJ2-6	TRBV10-3	.	.	CAISAQGKTEAF	TGTGCCATCAGTGCTCAGGGGAAGACTGAAGCTTTC
TRBJ1-2	TRBV19	.	many	CASSIDGAKTRGYTF	TGTGCCAGTAGTATAGATGGGGCCAAGACGCGGGGCTACACCTTC
TRBJ2-7	TRBV5-8	.	.	CASSQVVQGSYEQYF	TGCGCCAGCAGCCAAGTCGTGCAGGGCTCCTACGAGCAGTACTTC
TRBJ2-5	TRBV7-2	TRBD2	many	CASSVREGAETQYF	TGTGCCAGCAGCGTGCGGGAGGGGGCTGAGACCCAGTACTTC
TRBJ1-4	TRBV6-1	.	once	CASTIATNEKLFF	TGTGCCAGCACTATAGCAACTAATGAAAAACTGTTTTTT
TRBJ2-7	TRBV12-3/TRBV12-4	.	few	CASSELGGAGEQYF	TGTGCCAGCAGCGAACTCGGGGGCGCGGGTGAGCAGTACTTC
TRBJ2-5	TRBV20-1	TRBD1	.	CSAIGQGLETQYF	TGCAGTGCTATCGGACAGGGGTTGGAGACCCAGTACTTC
TRBJ1-1	TRBV7-2	.	many	CASRTTWSPEAFF	TGTGCCAGCAGGACGACATGGAGCCCTGAAGCTTTCTTT
TRBJ2-2	TRBV2	.	many	CASSVYGTNTGELFF	TGTGCCAGCAGTGTTTACGGAACGAACACCGGGGAGCTGTTTTTT
TRBJ1-5	TRBV19	.	many	CASRGFGNQPQHF	TGTGCCAGTAGGGGGTTCGGCAATCAGCCCCAGCATTTT
TRBJ1-1	TRBV12-5	.	few	CASGPRVYTEAFF	TGTGCTAGTGGCCCCAGGGTTTACACTGAAGCTTTCTTT
TRBJ1-2	TRBV6-6	TRBD1	few	CASSPSPGQGPNYGYTF	TGTGCCAGCAGCCCCTCACCGGGACAGGGGCCCAACTATGGCTACACCTTC
TRBJ2-7	TRBV5-4	.	few	CASSSDLASVYEQYF	TGTGCCAGCAGCTCCGACCTAGCGAGTGTTTACGAGCAGTACTTC
TRBJ1-2	TRBV6-1	TRBD1	many	CAISPTGDYGYTF	TGTGCCATCAGTCCGACAGGGGACTATGGCTACACCTTC
TRBJ2-5	TRBV12-3/TRBV12-4	TRBD1	many	CASSLVRGPETQYF	TGTGCCAGCAGTTTGGTCAGGGGGCCAGAGACCCAGTACTTC
TRBJ1-2	TRBV29-1	TRBD1	.	CSVSRGDYGYTF	TGCAGCGTTTCCAGGGGGGACTATGGCTACACCTTC
TRBJ1-3	TRBV7-9	.	many	CASSLIGAGNTIYF	TGTGCCAGCAGCTTGATTGGGGCTGGAAACACCATATATTTT
TRBJ2-1	TRBV7-9	.	.	CASTPEAGTNEQFF	TGTGCCAGCACCCCAGAGGCGGGTACGAATGAGCAGTTCTTC
TRBJ1-2	TRBV2	.	.	CASRQDPGANYGYTF	TGTGCCAGCAGGCAGGATCCGGGGGCTAACTATGGCTACACCTTC